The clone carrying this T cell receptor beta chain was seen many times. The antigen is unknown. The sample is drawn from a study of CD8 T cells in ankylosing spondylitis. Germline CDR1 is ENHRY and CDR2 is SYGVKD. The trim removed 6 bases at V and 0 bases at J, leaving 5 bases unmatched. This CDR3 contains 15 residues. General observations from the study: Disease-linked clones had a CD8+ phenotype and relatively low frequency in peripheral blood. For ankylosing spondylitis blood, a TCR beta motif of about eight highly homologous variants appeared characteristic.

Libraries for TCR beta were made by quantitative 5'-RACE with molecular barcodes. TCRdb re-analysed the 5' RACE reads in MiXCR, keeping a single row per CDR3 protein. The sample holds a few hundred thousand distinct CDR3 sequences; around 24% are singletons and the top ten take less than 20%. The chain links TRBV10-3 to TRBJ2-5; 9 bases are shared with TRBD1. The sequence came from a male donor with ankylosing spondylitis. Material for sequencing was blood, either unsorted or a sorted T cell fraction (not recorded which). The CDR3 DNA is TGTGCCATCAGAACAGGGGGCGCCGACCAAGAGACCCAGTACTTC. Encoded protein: CAIRTGGADQETQYF.